This T cell receptor beta chain was documented in a study of blood T cells in healthy people across ages. The CDR3 spans 14 residues. Looked up from germline, CDR1 is LGHNA and CDR2 is YSLEER. Trimming took off 7 bases at V and 1 base at J, with 13 bases between the two ends. PCR was performed a second time for 7 to 11 cycles using a sample-barcoded 5' primer and a J-beta primer mix. The template-switch adaptor was a 5' adaptor with 12 random nucleotides. It tagged each cDNA molecule. TCRdb re-analysed the 5' RACE reads in MiXCR, keeping a single row per CDR3 protein. This sample has about 1.1 million distinct CDR3 sequences, with less than 45% found just once. General study points: Greater diversity and more naive CD4+ cells were seen in long-lived donors than in aged donors.

Concerning this clonotype itself: The target antigen is unknown.

The specimen sequenced was blood. The TCR originated in a man aged 18 to 30 in good health. The chain recombines TRBV4-3 with TRBJ1-2, with TRBD1 as a possible D gene (5 bases). DNA of the CDR3: TGCGCCAGCATGGGGCAGCGAATTAACTATGGCTACACCTTC. Translated, it gives CASMGQRINYGYTF.